The entry below gives a single T cell receptor beta chain sequence along with its context. What it binds is unknown. The data are from a study of shared clonotypes between healthy human individuals. Turning to the study itself: Every donor yielded three CD4 naive, three CD4 memory, two CD8 naive and one CD8 memory plate.

This table comes from immunoSEQ multiplex PCR, and its TCRdb copy is limited to in-frame clones, with some not included. The sample holds roughly 2.4 million clones, approximately 96% seen once. Germline CDR1 is MNHEY and CDR2 is SMNVEV (reference sequence). The length of the CDR3 is 14 residues. Trimming removed 2 bases at V and 4 bases at J, with 11 bases between. Study conclusions and caveats: Naive subsets, compared against memory subsets, generally had larger estimated richness values.

None of the donors, who were healthy HIV-negative adults, had recently had acute infections or vaccinations. Partitioning of CD4+ cells yielded a CD45RA+ naive subset and a CD45RA-negative memory subset. Sequenced input: naive CD4+ T cells sorted from blood. Subset described: CD45RA+ positively selected. The chain carries TRBV27 and TRBJ1-2; D unclear. The clonotype was recovered from a man in his late teens or twenties in good health. In nucleotides, the CDR3 is TGTGCCAGCAGTTTAGAGGCAGGCAGCTATGGCTACACCTTC. Its translation is CASSLEAGSYGYTF.